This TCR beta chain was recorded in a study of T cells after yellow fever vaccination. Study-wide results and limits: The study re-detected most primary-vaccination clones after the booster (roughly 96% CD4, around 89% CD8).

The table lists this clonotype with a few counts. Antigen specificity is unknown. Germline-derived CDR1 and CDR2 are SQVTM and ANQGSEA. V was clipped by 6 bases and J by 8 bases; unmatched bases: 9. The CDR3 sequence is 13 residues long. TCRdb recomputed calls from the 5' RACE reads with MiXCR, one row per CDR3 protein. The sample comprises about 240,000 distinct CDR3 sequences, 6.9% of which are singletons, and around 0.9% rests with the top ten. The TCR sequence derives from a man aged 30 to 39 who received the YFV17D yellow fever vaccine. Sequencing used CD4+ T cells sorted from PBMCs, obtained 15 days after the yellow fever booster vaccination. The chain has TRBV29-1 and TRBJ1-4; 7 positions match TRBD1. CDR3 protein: CSVGEQGREKLFF. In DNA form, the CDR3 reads TGCAGCGTCGGGGAACAGGGGAGGGAAAAACTGTTTTTT.